This passage covers 7 T cell receptor beta chains from one sample sequenced in a study of response to subunit inactivated influenza vaccine. TCRdb independently ran MiXCR on the RT-PCR reads; one entry per CDR3 protein. The sample consists of approximately 530,000 distinct CDR3 sequences, 7.6% of them appearing once. The sequencing used PBMCs from blood, collected less than 30 months after vaccination. These receptors were taken from a man aged 45 to 70 who received an inactivated influenza vaccine.

This clonotype has more than one count but fewer than ten. The chain carries TRBV4-1 and TRBJ1-1, with unresolved D. This CDR3 is 17 amino acids long. Germline CDR1 MGHRA, CDR2 YSYEKL. Trimming pared 0 bases from V and 1 base from J, leaving 15 bases between. Here the CDR3 reads CASSQDRRWAGNTEAFF. The CDR3 nucleotides are TGCGCCAGCAGCCAAGATAGAAGATGGGCAGGGAACACTGAAGCTTTCTTT.

This clonotype was seen ten or more times. This rearrangement joins TRBV10-3 to TRBJ2-3; 9 bases line up with TRBD1. V was clipped by 3 bases and J by 0 bases; unmatched bases: 4. This CDR3 contains 16 residues. Germline loops: CDR1 ENHRY, CDR2 SYGVKD. CDR3 amino acids: CAISDGTGSSTDTQYF. For the CDR3, the DNA is TGTGCCATCAGTGATGGGACAGGGTCTAGCACAGATACGCAGTATTTT.

This clonotype was counted a few times. This chain uses TRBV7-6 with TRBJ2-1; possible D gene TRBD2, 6 bases. V was cut by 2 bases and J by 0 bases, with 14 bases left in between. Germline V gives CDR1 SGHVS, CDR2 FNYEAQ. The CDR3 is made up of 17 amino acids. The CDR3 is CASSLNPGSTSYNEQFF. CDR3 sequence (DNA): TGTGCCAGCAGCTTAAACCCCGGGAGTACCTCCTACAATGAGCAGTTCTTC.

J is TRBJ2-1 and V is TRBV4-3; TRBD1 matches at 11 bases. This CDR3 contains 16 residues. The germline V gene has CDR1 LGHNA and CDR2 YSLEER. Germline trimming cut 3 bases from V and 8 bases from J; bases unmatched to any gene: 9. CDR3 protein: CASSQIPGQGDHEQFF. CDR3 nucleotides: TGCGCCAGCAGCCAGATACCGGGACAGGGGGACCATGAGCAGTTCTTC.

The V and J genes are TRBV11-2 and TRBJ2-2; 13 bases map to TRBD2. The V segment lost 2 bases and the J segment 1 base; nucleotides outside the gene matches: 7. In germline, CDR1 is SGHAT, CDR2 FQNNGV. The CDR3 is made up of 19 amino acids. CDR3 in amino acids: CASSLPSLAGGVNTGELFF. The CDR3 region has the DNA TGTGCCAGCAGCTTACCTTCACTAGCGGGAGGGGTGAACACCGGGGAGCTGTTTTTT.

The chain couples TRBV6-2 or TRBV6-3 to TRBJ2-7; 9 bases are shared with TRBD2. Trimming removed 5 bases from V and 9 bases from J; junction bases left unmatched: 14. This CDR3 is built from 15 residues. CDR1 and CDR2 (germline): MNHEY, SVGEGT. The CDR3 is CASSRLAGTSLVQYF. The CDR3 DNA reads as TGTGCCAGCAGTCGCCTAGCGGGGACCAGTCTAGTGCAGTACTTC.

The chain is built from TRBV18 and TRBJ2-7; tentative D call: TRBD2 (5 bases). This CDR3 has 11 residues. Looked up from germline, CDR1 is KGHSH and CDR2 is LQKENI. V lost 2 bases to trimming and J lost 7 bases, with 6 bases between them. For the CDR3, the DNA is TGTGCCAGCTCACCAGGCGGGGAGCAGTACTTC. It is translated as CASSPGGEQYF.